The rows below give T cell receptor beta chains drawn from one sample of a study of healthy donors' naive CD4 and CD8 T cells. In TCRdb, the reads were re-called with MiXCR into one record per CDR3 protein. The sample lists about 180,000 distinct CDR3 sequences, over 60% occurring once. The sample consisted of naive CD4+ and CD8+ T cells sorted from blood, pooled from several donors. Every receptor here comes from a pool of human donors in good health; the sample pools cells from several healthy donors. CDR3s include the opening cysteine and the closing phenylalanine or tryptophan. The order of the fields is clone size, V gene, J gene, D gene, CDR3 protein. D genes are given only for firm matches. Size values are once, few and many counts, or a class for expanded clones, and some rows have none.

abundance: -
v_gene: TRBV6-2/TRBV6-3
j_gene: TRBJ2-1
d_gene: TRBD2
CDR3aa: CASSSSGSSYNEQFF

abundance: once
v_gene: TRBV4-3
j_gene: TRBJ2-7
d_gene: -
CDR3aa: CASSQDRLYEQYF

abundance: -
v_gene: TRBV27
j_gene: TRBJ2-5
d_gene: TRBD2
CDR3aa: CASIRRPGRAKETQYF

abundance: -
v_gene: TRBV29-1
j_gene: TRBJ1-2
d_gene: -
CDR3aa: CSVAGSTNYGYTF

abundance: -
v_gene: TRBV29-1
j_gene: TRBJ2-3
d_gene: -
CDR3aa: CSVNGGPITMGTDTQYF

abundance: -
v_gene: TRBV6-2/TRBV6-3
j_gene: TRBJ2-7
d_gene: -
CDR3aa: CASSYPRTTEFDEQYF

abundance: once
v_gene: TRBV15
j_gene: TRBJ2-5
d_gene: TRBD1
CDR3aa: CATSRVGSTGVETRYF

abundance: -
v_gene: TRBV6-5
j_gene: TRBJ2-1
d_gene: -
CDR3aa: CASSSSRDEQFF

abundance: -
v_gene: TRBV19
j_gene: TRBJ2-3
d_gene: -
CDR3aa: CASSIDRAILTDTQYF

abundance: few
v_gene: TRBV15
j_gene: TRBJ1-2
d_gene: TRBD1
CDR3aa: CATSRAGDRWGYGYTF

abundance: -
v_gene: TRBV11-2
j_gene: TRBJ2-3
d_gene: -
CDR3aa: CASSMEDSTDTQYF

abundance: -
v_gene: TRBV29-1
j_gene: TRBJ1-6
d_gene: -
CDR3aa: CSVELVDGPPLHF

abundance: -
v_gene: TRBV2
j_gene: TRBJ1-2
d_gene: -
CDR3aa: CASSPSLGNYGYTF

abundance: few
v_gene: TRBV27
j_gene: TRBJ1-2
d_gene: -
CDR3aa: CASSLFAGYNYGYTF

abundance: -
v_gene: TRBV29-1
j_gene: TRBJ2-5
d_gene: -
CDR3aa: CSVGGRNKETQYF

abundance: -
v_gene: TRBV29-1
j_gene: TRBJ2-1
d_gene: -
CDR3aa: CSVPRAGSSYNEQFF

abundance: -
v_gene: TRBV12-5
j_gene: TRBJ2-7
d_gene: -
CDR3aa: CASGQIQYEQYF

abundance: -
v_gene: TRBV27
j_gene: TRBJ1-3
d_gene: -
CDR3aa: CASSPGQMGNTIYF

abundance: once
v_gene: TRBV11-2
j_gene: TRBJ2-3
d_gene: -
CDR3aa: CASSLEYGSVFDTQYF

abundance: -
v_gene: TRBV19
j_gene: TRBJ1-1
d_gene: -
CDR3aa: CASSQGGLNTEAFF

abundance: -
v_gene: TRBV27
j_gene: TRBJ1-2
d_gene: -
CDR3aa: CASLDNNYGYTF

abundance: -
v_gene: TRBV15
j_gene: TRBJ2-7
d_gene: -
CDR3aa: CATSRDRSATYEQYF

abundance: -
v_gene: TRBV5-1
j_gene: TRBJ1-2
d_gene: -
CDR3aa: CASSLGVETTYGYTF

abundance: -
v_gene: TRBV5-1
j_gene: TRBJ1-1
d_gene: -
CDR3aa: CASKTLAANTEAFF

abundance: -
v_gene: TRBV19
j_gene: TRBJ1-1
d_gene: TRBD1
CDR3aa: CASSTHRGSNTEAFF

abundance: -
v_gene: TRBV12-3/TRBV12-4
j_gene: TRBJ2-7
d_gene: TRBD2
CDR3aa: CASSPGLAGGTYEQYF

abundance: -
v_gene: TRBV6-1
j_gene: TRBJ1-2
d_gene: -
CDR3aa: CASSEGGDRNGYTF

abundance: -
v_gene: TRBV29-1
j_gene: TRBJ2-7
d_gene: TRBD1
CDR3aa: CSATGSYEQYF

abundance: -
v_gene: TRBV27
j_gene: TRBJ2-7
d_gene: TRBD2
CDR3aa: CASSLRGLVRGEQYF

abundance: few
v_gene: TRBV30
j_gene: TRBJ2-4
d_gene: TRBD1
CDR3aa: CAWGSGTVLAKNIQYF

abundance: -
v_gene: TRBV6-5
j_gene: TRBJ1-3
d_gene: -
CDR3aa: CASSYNTGPYSGNTIYF

abundance: -
v_gene: TRBV15
j_gene: TRBJ2-1
d_gene: -
CDR3aa: CATSPRRGLSNEQFF